Listed here are 24 T cell receptor beta chains from one sample, sequenced in a study of shared clonotypes between healthy human individuals. CD45RO-negative cells were positively selected for CCR7, leaving out terminally differentiated effector memory CD45RA+ cells. Here immunoSEQ multiplex PCR was the method, and the copy in TCRdb shows in-frame clones only, minus some. The profile shows about 2.1 million clones, around 93% of them singletons. The sequenced material came from naive CD8+ T cells from PBMCs. The receptors derive from a man between 18 and 29 years old in good health. Some clones in this sample may be carry-over from other donors' samples.

The chain employs TRBV9 and TRBJ2-1, with no clear D. V lost 0 bases and J lost 4, with 11 bases in between. The CDR3 length is 15 residues. Germline V gives CDR1 SGDLS, CDR2 YYNGEE. As DNA, the CDR3 is TGTGCCAGCAGCGTAGGCCCGAGAACATACAATGAGCAGTTCTTC. This gives the protein CASSVGPRTYNEQFF. Supplemented by reference TRBV9 and TRBJ2-1, the full variable domain reads DSGVTQTPKHLITATGQRVTLRCSPRSGDLSVYWYQQSLDQGLQFLIQYYNGEERAKGNILERFSAQQFPDLHSELNLSSLELGDSALYFCASSVGPRTYNEQFFGPGTRLTVL.

This sequence joins TRBV19 and TRBJ1-1; D is perhaps TRBD1 (5 bases). CDR3 length: 13 residues. V lost 3 bases and J lost 3, with 8 bases in between. Germline CDR1 and CDR2: LNHDA and SQIVND (reference sequence). In DNA form, the CDR3 reads TGTGCCAGTAGTATGGTAGGGGACACTGAAGCTTTCTTT. Residues: CASSMVGDTEAFF. Using reference TRBV19 and TRBJ1-1 for the parts outside the CDR3, the full variable domain is DGGITQSPKYLFRKEGQNVTLSCEQNLNHDAMYWYRQDPGQGLRLIYYSQIVNDFQKGDIAEGYSVSREKKESFPLTVTSAQKNPTAFYLCASSMVGDTEAFFGQGTRLTVV.

The chain combines TRBV2 with TRBJ2-7; TRBD2 matches at 7 bases. Unmatched junction bases numbered 11, after V lost 6 bases and J lost 3 bases. The CDR3 totals 15 residues. CDR1 SNHLY and CDR2 FYNNEI come from the germline V gene. In nucleotides, the CDR3 is TGTGCCAGCAGCGGGGCGGGCGGGAGAGTCTACGAGCAGTACTTC. Translating it yields CASSGAGGRVYEQYF.

On this clone itself: The same CDR3 can be traced to other DNA sequences in this sample. The chain has TRBV10-3 and TRBJ1-5; 7 positions agree with TRBD1. The V gene end was trimmed by 0 bases and the J gene end by 4 bases; junction bases not matched to a gene: 3. The CDR3 totals 15 residues. The germline V gene encodes CDR1 ENHRY and CDR2 SYGVKD. The CDR3 protein is CAISESTGRNQPQHF. CDR3 sequence (DNA): TGTGCCATCAGTGAGTCGACAGGGCGGAATCAGCCCCAGCATTTT.

The chain has TRBV6-1 and TRBJ2-7; the match to TRBD1 covers 7 bases. The germline V gene has CDR1 MNHNS and CDR2 SASEGT. V lost 2 bases to trimming and J lost 5 bases; unmatched junction nucleotides: 9. The CDR3 is made up of 15 amino acids. CDR3 loop: CASSETTGYRDEQYF. The DNA for the CDR3 is TGTGCCAGCAGTGAAACGACAGGGTACCGGGACGAGCAGTACTTC.

The gene calls are TRBV7-8 and TRBJ1-1; 7 positions match TRBD1. With 5 bases clipped from V and 3 bases from J, the junction kept 3 bases outside the gene matches. The CDR3 runs 13 residues. The germline V gene has CDR1 SGHVS and CDR2 FQNEAQ. The CDR3, as DNA: TGTGCCAGCAGCGAGGGGGCAGACACTGAAGCTTTCTTT. Amino acid sequence: CASSEGADTEAFF.

This sequence joins TRBV29-1 and TRBJ1-1, with D perhaps matching TRBD1 (5 bases). The germline V gene encodes CDR1 SQVTM and CDR2 ANQGSEA. Trimming pared 4 bases from V and 1 base from J, leaving 10 bases between. The CDR3 sequence is 13 residues long. In nucleotides, the CDR3 is TGCAGCGTTGGGGGCGGCCAGAACACTGAAGCTTTCTTT. Translating gives CSVGGGQNTEAFF.

The chain employs TRBV18 and TRBJ2-6; D is ambiguous. The V end lost 3 bases, the J end lost 4 bases, and 7 bases lay between the germline ends. The CDR3 consists of 14 residues. The V gene's germline CDR1 is KGHSH and CDR2 LQKENI. DNA of the CDR3: TGTGCCAGCTCACCCCCGAACGGGGCCAACGTCCTGACTTTC. Residues: CASSPPNGANVLTF.

About this clone itself: At one end the junction does not follow the germline gene, possibly because of a read error. The chain recombines TRBV27 with TRBJ2-7; D possibly matches TRBD1 or TRBD2 (5 bases each). The CDR3 is made up of 15 amino acids. Germline CDR1 reads MNHEY; CDR2 reads SMNVEV (reference sequence). The CDR3, as DNA: TGTGCCAGCAGTGTATCGGGACCGGCGTTCTACGAGCAGTACTTC. It translates to CASSVSGPAFYEQYF.

The V gene is TRBV9, the J gene TRBJ2-1, with 9 bases that match TRBD1. V lost 0 bases and J lost 4; bases outside the gene matches: 2. Germline-derived CDR1 and CDR2 are SGDLS and YYNGEE. This CDR3 has 15 residues. CDR3 in DNA: TGTGCCAGCAGCGTAGACAGGGGGCGATACAATGAGCAGTTCTTC. It codes for CASSVDRGRYNEQFF.

The chain joins TRBV10-3 to TRBJ2-7; TRBD2 agrees at 11 bases. Losses at the gene ends were 6 bases for V and 4 bases for J; bases not matched to a gene: 8. CDR1 ENHRY and CDR2 SYGVKD come from the germline V gene. This CDR3 contains 15 residues. CDR3 in amino acids: CAIRILGTSGYEQYF. CDR3 in DNA: TGTGCCATCAGAATCCTCGGGACTAGCGGATACGAGCAGTACTTC.

The genes are TRBV19 and TRBJ2-4, with 11 nucleotides matching TRBD1. The V and J ends lost 3 bases and 6 bases, in that order; junction bases with no gene match: 7. The CDR3 contains 16 residues. The germline V gene encodes CDR1 LNHDA and CDR2 SQIVND (reference sequence). DNA of the CDR3: TGTGCCAGTAGTATTGGGGGACAGGGGGTACTAAACATTCAGTACTTC. Translated: CASSIGGQGVLNIQYF.

This chain links TRBV4-1 with TRBJ2-1; maybe TRBD1 (5 bases). Deletions cut 2 bases from V and 0 bases from J, with 11 bases between. Germline CDR1 and CDR2: MGHRA and YSYEKL. This CDR3 is built from 16 residues. This chain's CDR3 is CASSQPAGSSYNEQFF. In nucleotides, the CDR3 is TGCGCCAGCAGCCAACCTGCAGGGTCCTCCTACAATGAGCAGTTCTTC.

The genes are TRBV28 and TRBJ2-7, with 9 positions matching TRBD2. Germline V lookup: CDR1 MDHEN, CDR2 SYDVKM. Unmatched junction bases numbered 11, after V lost 5 bases and J lost 6 bases. CDR3 length: 15 residues. CDR3 coding DNA: TGTGCCAGCAGTCCTCTAGCGGGACCCCCCGGCGAGCAGTACTTC. Its protein product is CASSPLAGPPGEQYF.

This clone was observed a few times. The chain joins TRBV28 to TRBJ1-2, with D perhaps TRBD1 (5 bases). V was clipped by 4 bases and J by 3 bases, with 9 bases between them. The CDR3 sequence is 13 residues long. Germline V lookup: CDR1 MDHEN, CDR2 SYDVKM. This chain's CDR3 is CASSYRFDYGYTF. The DNA of the CDR3 is TGTGCCAGCAGTTACAGGTTCGACTATGGCTACACCTTC.

This clone was detected only once. This sequence joins TRBV5-8 and TRBJ1-3; D is unresolved. CDR3 size: 17 residues. Between the trimmed V and J ends, which lost 6 bases and 0 bases, there was a span of 19 bases. Germline V gives CDR1 SGHTS, CDR2 YDEGEE. In nucleotides, the CDR3 is TGTGCCAGCACGATCACGCAGGATGGAGTCTCTGGAAACACCATATATTTT. Its protein product is CASTITQDGVSGNTIYF.

The chain carries TRBV15 and TRBJ2-1, with D perhaps TRBD2 (5 bases). V lost 1 base and J lost 5, with 12 bases in between. The CDR3 has 15 amino acids. CDR1 and CDR2 from the germline V gene are LNHNV and YYDKDF (reference sequence). CDR3: CATSRGPVGDNEQFF. CDR3 bases: TGTGCCACCAGCAGAGGCCCAGTCGGGGACAATGAGCAGTTCTTC.

This clone was counted a single time. The rearrangement links TRBV27 to TRBJ2-7; TRBD2 agrees at 12 bases. CDR1 and CDR2 (germline): MNHEY, SMNVEV (reference sequence). This CDR3 region has 18 residues. The trim removed 1 base at V and 2 bases at J, leaving 9 bases unmatched. The DNA for the CDR3 is TGTGCCAGCAGTTTATTGCCTAGCGGGAGGGCCCTAACCTACGAGCAGTACTTC. Protein sequence: CASSLLPSGRALTYEQYF.

The chain has TRBV7-9 and TRBJ2-5, with 7 bases lining up with TRBD2. This CDR3 contains 16 residues. CDR1 and CDR2 from the germline V gene are SEHNR and FQNEAQ (reference sequence). Germline trimming cut 0 bases from V and 5 bases from J; bases unmatched to any gene: 9. In DNA form, the CDR3 reads TGTGCCAGCAGCTTAGCCCCTAGCGGTAGTTTGGAGACCCAGTACTTC. It encodes CASSLAPSGSLETQYF.

The rearrangement uses TRBV6-5 and TRBJ2-3; TRBD1 might be the D (5 bases). CDR1 is MNHEY and CDR2 is SVGAGI in the germline V gene. V lost 1 base and J lost 4, with 15 bases in between. There are 16 residues in the CDR3. DNA of the CDR3: TGTGCCAGCAGTTACTGGCAGGGAAGTTGGGCAGATACGCAGTATTTT. It is translated as CASSYWQGSWADTQYF.

The chain uses TRBV2 and TRBJ2-1; 9 bases align to TRBD2. Germline CDR1 is SNHLY and CDR2 is FYNNEI. V lost 4 bases and J lost 4; bases outside the gene matches: 5. CDR3 length: 15 residues. CDR3 nucleotide sequence: TGTGCCAGCAGTGTTCCTAGCGGGAAGTACAATGAGCAGTTCTTC. This encodes CASSVPSGKYNEQFF.

The chain uses TRBV27 and TRBJ2-1; 7 bases are a match to TRBD2. The CDR3 has 16 residues. V lost 6 bases to trimming and J lost 3 bases; unmatched junction nucleotides: 11. Germline values: CDR1 MNHEY, CDR2 SMNVEV (reference sequence). CDR3 bases: TGTGCCAGCAGCCGAATCCTAGCGGAGGGCTACAATGAGCAGTTCTTC. Translation gives CASSRILAEGYNEQFF.

The chain recombines TRBV27 with TRBJ2-2; D is unclear. CDR3 length: 16 amino acids. From germline, CDR1 is MNHEY and CDR2 SMNVEV (reference sequence). V lost 5 bases, J lost 2 bases, and 15 bases lay in between. This CDR3 reads CASSPSPTLNTGELFF. DNA of the CDR3: TGTGCCAGCAGTCCAAGCCCGACACTAAACACCGGGGAGCTGTTTTTT.

This chain links TRBV9 with TRBJ2-6; D might be TRBD2 (6 bases). The CDR3 sequence is 16 residues long. The germline V and J ends were trimmed by 4 bases and 0 bases, with 11 bases remaining between them. Germline V gene lookup returns CDR1 SGDLS and CDR2 YYNGEE. CDR3 sequence: CASSPGRTSGANVLTF. Written as DNA, the CDR3 is TGTGCCAGCAGCCCCGGGAGAACCTCTGGGGCCAACGTCCTGACTTTC.